These 27 T cell receptor beta chains share one sample of origin, sequenced in a study of cytomegalovirus exposure and HLA in healthy donors. Primers: 60 Vbeta forward and 13 Jbeta reverse. The data were produced by immunoSEQ multiplex PCR, yet TCRdb's version contains in-frame clones alone and is incomplete. The sample has over 100,000 clones; 77% are singletons. Specimen: PBMCs. The receptor set was obtained from a male donor in good health and CMV-seropositive.

The chain recombines TRBV11-2 with TRBJ2-3; D is possibly TRBD2 (6 bases). The length of the CDR3 is 15 residues. Trimming left V 5 bases short and J 1 base short, with 13 bases between. Germline V gene sequence: CDR1 SGHAT, CDR2 FQNNGV. CDR3 protein: CASSPREARTDTQYF. The DNA for the CDR3 is TGTGCCAGCAGCCCGCGGGAAGCCCGCACAGATACGCAGTATTTT.

The J gene is TRBJ1-2, the V gene TRBV25-1; no clear D gene. Trimming took 3 bases from V and 0 from J, leaving 11 bases between them. Germline V gene data show CDR1 as MGHDK and CDR2 as SYGVNS. This CDR3 region has 15 residues. The CDR3 reads CASSEAADSNYGYTF. The DNA for the CDR3 is TGTGCCAGCAGTGAGGCAGCTGACTCTAACTATGGCTACACCTTC.

J is TRBJ2-6 and V is TRBV28; TRBD1 matches at 9 bases. CDR1 is MDHEN, CDR2 SYDVKM, per germline. The trim removed 5 bases at V and 0 bases at J, leaving 8 bases unmatched. The CDR3 covers 18 residues. The CDR3, as DNA: TGTGCCAGCAGTCCCCGGACAGGGGACGGCTCTGGGGCCAACGTCCTGACTTTC. This encodes CASSPRTGDGSGANVLTF.

The sample holds a few counts of this clone. The chain combines TRBV19 with TRBJ1-6; possible D gene TRBD1, 5 bases. The CDR3 has 15 residues. The V gene's germline CDR1 is LNHDA and CDR2 SQIVND (reference sequence). Trimming pared 11 bases from V and 5 bases from J, leaving 19 bases between. The CDR3 region has the DNA TGTGCCCTCCCTGGGGACTTAGGGGATAATTCACCCCTCCACTTT. It translates to CALPGDLGDNSPLHF.

The genes are TRBV5-5 and TRBJ2-5, with TRBD1 as a possible D gene (6 bases). The CDR3 length is 13 residues. V was pared by 4 bases and J by 5 bases, with 12 bases between. Germline CDR1 and CDR2: SGHKS and YYEKEE (reference sequence). The CDR3 DNA reads TGTGCCAGCAGCCTAGGACAGTGGGAGACCCAGTACTTC. Translated: CASSLGQWETQYF.

The chain carries TRBV7-9 and TRBJ2-3; D is perhaps TRBD2 (7 bases). Deletions cut 1 base from V and 2 bases from J, with 13 bases between. Germline CDR1 and CDR2: SEHNR and FQNEAQ (reference sequence). CDR3 size: 16 residues. CDR3 residues: CASSLDGGGHTDTQYF. The CDR3 coding sequence is TGTGCCAGCAGCTTAGATGGCGGGGGACACACAGATACGCAGTATTTT.

This chain links TRBV10-3 with TRBJ1-1; D remains ambiguous. Trimming removed 8 bases at V and 3 bases at J, with 16 bases between. The CDR3 length is 14 residues. Germline V gene lookup returns CDR1 ENHRY and CDR2 SYGVKD. CDR3 sequence reads: CAIDNGDFDTEAFF. CDR3 in DNA: TGTGCCATCGACAACGGGGATTTTGACACTGAAGCTTTCTTT.

The count of this clone is one. The chain joins TRBV5-1 to TRBJ1-6; no clear D. The length of the CDR3 is 18 residues. Germline CDR1 SGHRS, CDR2 YFSETQ. V dropped 6 bases and J dropped 7 bases, with 26 bases sitting between them. The CDR3 is CASNPNPLTGFENSPLHF. The DNA of the CDR3 is TGCGCCAGCAACCCAAACCCACTGACCGGGTTTGAAAATTCACCCCTCCACTTT.

The chain has TRBV5-6 and TRBJ1-6; 9 nucleotides align to TRBD1. Losses at the gene ends were 4 bases for V and 10 bases for J; bases not matched to a gene: 6. Per germline, CDR1 SGHDT and CDR2 YYEEEE. The CDR3 covers 14 residues. The CDR3 sequence: CASSTGTGWSPLHF. The DNA for the CDR3 is TGTGCCAGCAGCACCGGGACAGGGTGGTCACCCCTCCACTTT.

The CDR3 reads CASSQLSGGVGEQFF. In DNA, the CDR3 is TGTGCCAGCAGCCAACTTAGCGGGGGGGTCGGGGAGCAGTTCTTC. This chain connects TRBV14 to TRBJ2-1, with 11 bases lining up with TRBD2. The junction had 7 bases not matched to a gene; V was cut back by 2 bases and J by 10 bases. This CDR3 region has 15 residues. Germline V lookup: CDR1 SGHDN, CDR2 FVKESK.

The chain couples TRBV11-2 to TRBJ2-7; D not resolved. CDR3 length: 13 residues. Germline V CDR1 and CDR2: SGHAT, FQNNGV. Trimming took 4 bases from V and 1 from J, leaving 8 bases between them. CDR3 protein: CASSYRESYEQYF. The CDR3 bases are TGTGCCAGCAGCTATAGAGAGTCCTACGAGCAGTACTTC. The whole variable domain, remainder taken from reference TRBV11-2 and TRBJ2-7, is EAGVAQSPRYKIIEKRQSVAFWCNPISGHATLYWYQQILGQGPKLLIQFQNNGVVDDSQLPKDRFSAERLKGVDSTLKIQPAKLEDSAVYLCASSYRESYEQYFGPGTRLTVT.

The chain combines TRBV4-2 with TRBJ2-2, with D possibly matching TRBD1 (5 bases). V dropped 4 bases and J dropped 1 base, with 13 bases sitting between them. The CDR3 covers 16 residues. From germline, CDR1 is LGHNA and CDR2 YNFKEQ. The CDR3 DNA is TGTGCCAGCAGCCCCTCTTTCCAGGGGAACACCGGGGAGCTGTTTTTT. Its translation is CASSPSFQGNTGELFF.

V usage is TRBV28 and J usage is TRBJ1-3, with a tentative D call TRBD1 (6 bases). The length of the CDR3 is 16 residues. V lost 4 bases, J lost 0 bases, and 13 bases lay in between. Germline-derived CDR1 and CDR2 are MDHEN and SYDVKM. The CDR3 region is CASSSPTGFSGNTIYF. The CDR3 region has the DNA TGTGCCAGCAGTTCACCCACAGGGTTCTCTGGAAACACCATATATTTT. The complete variable domain, with remaining parts taken from reference TRBV28 and TRBJ1-3, reads DVKVTQSSRYLVKRTGEKVFLECVQDMDHENMFWYRQDPGLGLRLIYFSYDVKMKEKGDIPEGYSVSREKKERFSLILESASTNQTSMYLCASSSPTGFSGNTIYFGEGSWLTVV.

The gene calls are TRBV11-2 and TRBJ2-7, with 10 bases that match TRBD2. CDR3 length: 15 amino acids. J gave up 6 bases and V 1 base, and 6 bases lay outside the gene matches. The germline V gene encodes CDR1 SGHAT and CDR2 FQNNGV. The CDR3 region is CASSLGQAGGPEQYF. The DNA of the CDR3 is TGTGCCAGCAGCTTAGGCCAAGCGGGAGGGCCCGAGCAGTACTTC.

The chain combines TRBV2 with TRBJ2-3, with TRBD1 as a possible D gene (6 bases). The CDR3 is 18 amino acids. The V gene's germline CDR1 is SNHLY and CDR2 FYNNEI. Trimming left V 0 bases short and J 7 bases short, with 23 bases between. In DNA form, the CDR3 reads TGTGCCAGCAGTGAAGCTTATGGGGGCGGAGTTTTCAAACATACGCAGTATTTT. Translation: CASSEAYGGGVFKHTQYF.

The chain couples TRBV28 to TRBJ2-5, with 8 positions matching TRBD2. V gave up 3 bases and J gave up 3 bases; unmatched junction bases: 3. Germline lookup yields CDR1 MDHEN and CDR2 SYDVKM. This CDR3 is 14 amino acids long. The CDR3 nucleotides read TGTGCCAGCAGTTTGGCGGGGGGAGAAGAGACCCAGTACTTC. Translated: CASSLAGGEETQYF.

V is TRBV28 and J is TRBJ1-2; no clear D. Per the germline V gene, CDR1 is MDHEN and CDR2 is SYDVKM. V was trimmed by 6 bases and J by 0 bases, leaving 8 bases between them. The CDR3 sequence is 13 residues long. CDR3 nucleotides: TGTGCCAGCAGATCGACACCTAACTATGGCTACACCTTC. Its protein product is CASRSTPNYGYTF.

This clone occurred a few times. The chain uses TRBV27 and TRBJ2-7, with TRBD1 identical over 8 bases. The germline V gene has CDR1 MNHEY and CDR2 SMNVEV (reference sequence). This CDR3 is built from 15 residues. V lost 6 bases and J lost 3; bases outside the gene matches: 10. CDR3 nucleotide sequence: TGTGCCAGCAGAACCGGACAGGGTGGGTTCTACGAGCAGTACTTC. Its translation is CASRTGQGGFYEQYF.

The chain joins TRBV7-9 to TRBJ2-7, with D uncertain. From germline, CDR1 is SEHNR and CDR2 FQNEAQ (reference sequence). The CDR3 has 11 residues. Trimming pared 2 bases from V and 3 bases from J, leaving 2 bases between. The CDR3 coding sequence is TGTGCCAGCAGCTTACTCTACGAGCAGTACTTC. This translates into CASSLLYEQYF. The full variable domain, its missing parts supplied by reference TRBV7-9 and TRBJ2-7, is DTGVSQNPRHKITKRGQNVTFRCDPISEHNRLYWYRQTLGQGPEFLTYFQNEAQLEKSRLLSDRFSAERPKGSFSTLEIQRTEQGDSAMYLCASSLLYEQYFGPGTRLTVT.

This clone has more than one count but fewer than ten. This chain uses TRBV29-1 with TRBJ2-3, with TRBD2 identical over 9 bases. Trimming took 6 bases from V and 2 from J; bases not matched to a gene: 6. This CDR3 region has 14 residues. Germline V gene sequence: CDR1 SQVTM, CDR2 ANQGSEA. The CDR3 nucleotides are TGCAGCGTACCACTAGCGGGCCCCACAGATACGCAGTATTTT. This sequence encodes CSVPLAGPTDTQYF.

The chain employs TRBV9 and TRBJ1-4; no definite D call. The CDR3 runs 16 residues. The V gene lost 0 bases and the J gene lost 5 bases, with 14 bases spanning the gap. Per the germline V gene, CDR1 is SGDLS and CDR2 is YYNGEE. CDR3 DNA: TGTGCCAGCAGCGTAGGTTCAAGAGGCCAAAATGAAAAACTGTTTTTT. Its translation is CASSVGSRGQNEKLFF. Full variable domain (rest looked up from reference TRBV9 and TRBJ1-4): DSGVTQTPKHLITATGQRVTLRCSPRSGDLSVYWYQQSLDQGLQFLIQYYNGEERAKGNILERFSAQQFPDLHSELNLSSLELGDSALYFCASSVGSRGQNEKLFFGSGTQLSVL.

The V call is TRBV30, the J call TRBJ1-6; a weak D match, TRBD1 (5 bases). From germline, CDR1 is GTSNPN and CDR2 SVGIG (reference sequence). This CDR3 comprises 14 residues. The ends were cut back, 3 bases at V and 12 bases at J, with 18 bases in the middle. As DNA, the CDR3 is TGTGCCTGGAGCAAAGAGGACATAGGAAGACCCCTCCACTTT. This gives the protein CAWSKEDIGRPLHF. Looking up the rest from reference TRBV30 and TRBJ1-6 gives the full variable domain: SQTIHQWPATLVQPVGSPLSLECTVEGTSNPNLYWYRQAAGRGLQLLFYSVGIGQISSEVPQNLSASRPQDRQFILSSKKLLLSDSGFYLCAWSKEDIGRPLHFGNGTRLTVT.

The chain employs TRBV19 and TRBJ2-1; D is possibly TRBD2 (6 bases). V gave up 1 base and J gave up 1 base, with 11 bases separating them. Germline lookup yields CDR1 LNHDA and CDR2 SQIVND (reference sequence). The CDR3 length is 16 residues. The CDR3 loop reads CASSIVWDSSYNEQFF. In DNA form, the CDR3 reads TGTGCCAGTAGTATAGTTTGGGACTCGTCCTACAATGAGCAGTTCTTC.

This chain links TRBV6-6 with TRBJ2-7; D is possibly TRBD1 (6 bases). The CDR3 is 13 amino acids. CDR1 MNHNY and CDR2 SVGAGI come from the germline V gene (reference sequence). Trimming cost V 6 bases and J 0 bases, with 9 bases left between them. The DNA of the CDR3 is TGTGCCAGCAGCGGACAGTTCTCCTACGAGCAGTACTTC. Amino acid sequence: CASSGQFSYEQYF.

This clone was detected a few times. The chain combines TRBV6-6 with TRBJ1-1; 8 nucleotides agree with TRBD1. The V segment lost 4 bases and the J segment 1 base; nucleotides outside the gene matches: 2. CDR3 length: 14 residues. Per the germline V gene, CDR1 is MNHNY and CDR2 is SVGAGI (reference sequence). The chain's CDR3 is CASSSTGGNTEAFF. In nucleotides, the CDR3 is TGTGCCAGCAGTTCCACAGGGGGGAACACTGAAGCTTTCTTT.

This clone was recorded once. The gene calls are TRBV5-1 and TRBJ2-1, with a tentative D call TRBD2 (6 bases). Germline V gives CDR1 SGHRS, CDR2 YFSETQ. The CDR3 is made up of 12 amino acids. The V end was cut by 0 bases, the J end by 10 bases, with 8 bases between. CDR3 protein: CASSLELAEQFF. CDR3 bases: TGCGCCAGCAGCTTGGAGCTAGCGGAGCAGTTCTTC.

The rearrangement links TRBV28 to TRBJ1-4, with D perhaps matching TRBD1 (5 bases). This CDR3 has 15 amino acids. V lost 3 bases and J 6 bases, leaving 14 bases between the germline ends. The germline gives CDR1 MDHEN, CDR2 SYDVKM. CDR3 sequence: CASSFGGVSYEKLFF. CDR3 DNA: TGTGCCAGCAGTTTTGGGGGGGTTTCTTATGAAAAACTGTTTTTT.